This T cell receptor (beta chain) appears in the sequencing data of a study of cytomegalovirus exposure and HLA in healthy donors. Study conclusions and caveats: Several V segments, TRBV6-2 and TRBV6-3 among them, could not be told apart and were dropped.

About this clone: Its antigen is unknown.

All donors participated as healthy donors of bone marrow. With 60 Vbeta and 13 Jbeta primers, the PCR was carried out. Assay used: immunoSEQ multiplex PCR; TCRdb lists only in-frame clones, some missing. The sample records 55,000 to 75,000 clones, roughly four fifths being singletons. This CDR3 has 17 amino acids. Germline CDR1 is MDHEN and CDR2 is SYDVKM. Trimming at V came to 6 bases and at J to 0 bases, leaving 8 bases not matched to a gene. Sequencing used PBMCs. This TCR was sampled from a woman in her twenties or thirties in good health and CMV-seropositive. The chain couples TRBV28 to TRBJ1-2, with 12 bases that match TRBD1. The CDR3 sequence is CASRGGTGGPSNYGYTF. CDR3 in DNA: TGTGCCAGCAGAGGCGGGACAGGGGGCCCTTCTAACTATGGCTACACCTTC.